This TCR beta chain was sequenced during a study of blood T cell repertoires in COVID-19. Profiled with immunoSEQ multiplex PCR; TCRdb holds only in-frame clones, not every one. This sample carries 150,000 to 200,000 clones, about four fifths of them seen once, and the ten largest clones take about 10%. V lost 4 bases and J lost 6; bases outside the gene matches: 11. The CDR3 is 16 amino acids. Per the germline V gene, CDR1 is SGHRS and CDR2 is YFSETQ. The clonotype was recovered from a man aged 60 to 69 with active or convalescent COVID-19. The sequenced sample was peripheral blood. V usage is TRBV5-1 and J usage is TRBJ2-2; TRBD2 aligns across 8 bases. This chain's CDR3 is CASSPQLAASSGELFF. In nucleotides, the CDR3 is TGCGCCAGCAGCCCGCAACTAGCGGCATCATCCGGGGAGCTGTTTTTT.